This entry features one TCR beta chain sequence. What it recognizes is unknown. These data come from a study of shared clonotypes between healthy human individuals. Germline CDR1 is SGHNT and CDR2 is YENEEA. The V end lost 0 bases, the J end lost 2 bases, and 9 bases lay between the germline ends. This CDR3 spans 15 amino acids. Both subsets, CD45RA+ naive and CD45RA-negative memory, were split from the CD4+ cells. General study findings and limits: Relative to clonotypes present in all four donors, those not shared had lower generation probabilities.

Profiled with immunoSEQ multiplex PCR; TCRdb holds only in-frame clones, not every one. The data hold 1,500,000 or so clones, with approximately 98.5% observed a single time. Sequenced material: naive CD4+ T cells sorted from blood. The subset denotes: CD45RA+ positively selected. The source of this sequence is a man aged 30 to 45 in good health. The chain recombines TRBV11-3 with TRBJ2-3, with D perhaps matching TRBD2 (6 bases). CDR3 in amino acids: CASSLDWGDTDTQYF. Written as DNA, the CDR3 is TGTGCCAGCAGCTTAGACTGGGGGGACACAGATACGCAGTATTTT. Filled out from reference TRBV11-3 and TRBJ2-3, the complete variable domain reads EAGVVQSPRYKIIEKKQPVAFWCNPISGHNTLYWYLQNLGQGPELLIRYENEEAVDDSQLPKDRFSAERLKGVDSTLKIQPAELGDSAVYLCASSLDWGDTDTQYFGPGTRLTVL.